The TCR beta chain under discussion was sequenced for a study of blood T cell repertoires in COVID-19. In the study overall: T cells, B-cell-depleted T cells, or PBMCs supplied cDNA or gDNA.

Original methodology: Estimation of nucleated cell counts relied on the amplification of reference gene primers. Data came from immunoSEQ multiplex PCR; TCRdb stores just in-frame clones and leaves some out. The D gene and trimming were derived from the DNA, and the V and J assignments and clone size from that table. The top ten clones hold approximately 2.4% of a sample with around 400,000 clones, around 87% of them seen once. Seattle participants joined during active infection and were tracked over time. CDR1 WSHSY and CDR2 SAAADI come from the germline V gene. The CDR3 spans 12 residues. Deletions cut 0 bases from V and 7 bases from J, with 7 bases between.

This sequence was found in a woman aged 55 to 70 with COVID-19, enrolled during active disease. The chain links TRBV10-2 to TRBJ2-7; D is unclear. The specimen was peripheral blood. This CDR3 is CASSESFREQYF. The CDR3 DNA reads TGCGCCAGCAGTGAGTCCTTCCGGGAGCAGTACTTC.